The following is a T cell receptor beta chain sequence with its context. The data derive from a study of shared clonotypes between healthy human individuals. V shed 10 bases and J shed 8 bases, with 23 bases lying between them. Germline V gene data show CDR1 as MDHEN and CDR2 as SYDVKM. The CDR3 has 14 residues. The assay was immunoSEQ multiplex PCR, and TCRdb's table has in-frame clones only and misses some. Among nearly 750,000 clones, 55% to 80% were seen once, and the ten largest hold approximately 1.8%. V usage is TRBV28 and J usage is TRBJ1-2; weak D call: TRBD1 (6 bases). The sequence was collected from a woman in her 30s in good health. Sequenced sample: memory CD4+ T cells sorted from blood. Subset given: CD45RA-negative fraction. CDR3 DNA: TGTGCCACCCTTGCCCCGACAGGAAGCCAGGGCTACACCTTC. It codes for CATLAPTGSQGYTF.